What follows are 31 T cell receptor beta chains derived from one specimen sequenced in a study of cytomegalovirus exposure and HLA in healthy donors. This PCR relied on a set of 60 Vbeta primers and 13 Jbeta primers. Libraries were prepared by immunoSEQ multiplex PCR; TCRdb keeps only in-frame clonotypes and omits some of them. The repertoire table contains about 120,000 clones. The specimen sequenced was PBMCs. These TCRs come from a middle-aged woman in good health and CMV-seropositive.

The chain carries TRBV5-6 and TRBJ2-3; D is perhaps TRBD1 (7 bases). The ends were cut back, 4 bases at V and 4 bases at J, with 10 bases in the middle. Germline CDR1 and CDR2: SGHDT and YYEEEE. The length of the CDR3 is 13 residues. CDR3 nucleotide sequence: TGTGCCAGCAGCCAGGGGGAGGCAGATACGCAGTATTTT. Residues: CASSQGEADTQYF.

The chain couples TRBV19 to TRBJ1-4, with no clear D. Germline CDR1 reads LNHDA; CDR2 reads SQIVND (reference sequence). The CDR3 runs to 11 residues. V dropped 6 bases and J dropped 5 bases, with 4 bases sitting between them. The CDR3 coding sequence is TGTGCCAGTAGGACAAATGAAAAACTGTTTTTT. Its protein product is CASRTNEKLFF. Full variable domain (outside the CDR3, taken from reference TRBV19 and TRBJ1-4): DGGITQSPKYLFRKEGQNVTLSCEQNLNHDAMYWYRQDPGQGLRLIYYSQIVNDFQKGDIAEGYSVSREKKESFPLTVTSAQKNPTAFYLCASRTNEKLFFGSGTQLSVL.

The V gene is TRBV6-1, the J gene TRBJ2-7, with D possibly TRBD2 on 7 matching bases. The CDR3 length is 15 residues. Germline CDR1 reads MNHNS; CDR2 reads SASEGT. Deletions cut 8 bases from V and 5 bases from J, with 22 bases between. Here the CDR3 DNA reads TGTGCCAGCCTTTTTTCGGGGGGCGTAAGCCACGAGCAGTACTTC. Translating it yields CASLFSGGVSHEQYF.

The chain has TRBV27 and TRBJ2-5; TRBD1 matches at 7 bases. Trimming took 5 bases from V and 5 from J; bases not matched to a gene: 8. Germline V gene lookup returns CDR1 MNHEY and CDR2 SMNVEV (reference sequence). The CDR3 spans 14 residues. The CDR3 is CASSIRDSAETQYF. The CDR3 DNA follows: TGTGCCAGCAGTATCCGGGACAGCGCGGAGACCCAGTACTTC.

The CDR3 loop is CSAGQGSSQYGYTF. The CDR3 nucleotides are TGCAGCGCCGGACAGGGGTCGAGCCAATATGGCTACACCTTC. The chain recombines TRBV29-1 with TRBJ1-2; TRBD1 agrees at 9 bases. V lost 7 bases, J lost 5 bases, and 11 bases stayed unmatched. Germline-derived CDR1 and CDR2 are SQVTM and ANQGSEA. This CDR3 comprises 14 residues.

The J gene is TRBJ1-5, the V gene TRBV11-2, with D perhaps matching TRBD1 (5 bases). Trimming pared 2 bases from V and 1 base from J, leaving 15 bases between. The CDR3 covers 17 residues. Germline V gene sequence: CDR1 SGHAT, CDR2 FQNNGV. CDR3 in amino acids: CASSLWAGIGSNQPQHF. CDR3 nucleotide sequence: TGTGCCAGCAGCTTATGGGCAGGGATTGGGAGCAATCAGCCCCAGCATTTT. Drawing the rest from reference TRBV11-2 and TRBJ1-5, the complete variable domain is EAGVAQSPRYKIIEKRQSVAFWCNPISGHATLYWYQQILGQGPKLLIQFQNNGVVDDSQLPKDRFSAERLKGVDSTLKIQPAKLEDSAVYLCASSLWAGIGSNQPQHFGDGTRLSIL.

The chain combines TRBV11-2 with TRBJ2-2; 9 bases match TRBD1. With V trimmed by 5 bases and J by 5 bases, 6 bases remained unmatched. Germline CDR1 SGHAT, CDR2 FQNNGV. The CDR3 is 15 amino acids. CDR3 coding DNA: TGTGCCAGCAGCAAGACAGGGGGTGAGACCGGGGAGCTGTTTTTT. This gives the protein CASSKTGGETGELFF. The full variable domain, in which reference TRBV11-2 and TRBJ2-2 provide the parts outside the CDR3, is EAGVAQSPRYKIIEKRQSVAFWCNPISGHATLYWYQQILGQGPKLLIQFQNNGVVDDSQLPKDRFSAERLKGVDSTLKIQPAKLEDSAVYLCASSKTGGETGELFFGEGSRLTVL.

The chain joins TRBV5-1 to TRBJ2-3; TRBD2 matches at 7 bases. The CDR3 contains 16 residues. The germline gives CDR1 SGHRS, CDR2 YFSETQ. Trimming at V came to 4 bases and at J to 2 bases, leaving 10 bases not matched to a gene. The CDR3 sequence: CASSLGRVALTDTQYF. The CDR3 DNA reads TGCGCCAGCAGCCTTGGGAGGGTAGCTCTCACAGATACGCAGTATTTT.

V gene TRBV7-6 combines with J gene TRBJ2-1, with TRBD1 matching over 7 bases. Germline CDR1 SGHVS, CDR2 FNYEAQ. This CDR3 contains 13 residues. V lost 5 bases and J lost 5; bases outside the gene matches: 3. The CDR3 reads CASSLGQDNEQFF. The CDR3 nucleotides read TGTGCCAGCAGCCTCGGACAGGACAATGAGCAGTTCTTC.

The rearrangement joins TRBV6-1 to TRBJ2-4, with 13 bases lining up with TRBD2. In germline, CDR1 is MNHNS, CDR2 SASEGT. The CDR3 has 16 residues. Germline trimming cut 3 bases from V and 6 bases from J; bases unmatched to any gene: 5. CDR3 sequence: CASSDGLAGVANIQYF. CDR3 bases: TGTGCCAGCAGTGACGGACTAGCGGGAGTTGCAAACATTCAGTACTTC.

This chain uses TRBV9 with TRBJ2-1, with unresolved D. The CDR3 has 17 amino acids. The V end lost 4 bases, the J end lost 7 bases, and 24 bases lay between the germline ends. In germline, CDR1 is SGDLS, CDR2 YYNGEE. CDR3 DNA: TGTGCCAGCAGCCACCCTCAGGCGTCTACCTCTCGGAATGAGCAGTTCTTC. It translates to CASSHPQASTSRNEQFF. Full variable domain (outside the CDR3, taken from reference TRBV9 and TRBJ2-1): DSGVTQTPKHLITATGQRVTLRCSPRSGDLSVYWYQQSLDQGLQFLIQYYNGEERAKGNILERFSAQQFPDLHSELNLSSLELGDSALYFCASSHPQASTSRNEQFFGPGTRLTVL.

The chain recombines TRBV28 with TRBJ2-5; TRBD1 aligns across 10 bases. The CDR3 spans 15 residues. Losses at the gene ends were 5 bases for V and 3 bases for J; bases not matched to a gene: 6. CDR1 and CDR2 (germline): MDHEN, SYDVKM. The CDR3 DNA reads TGTGCCAGCAGTCTTACGGGGACAGGGGAAGAGACCCAGTACTTC. Amino acids: CASSLTGTGEETQYF.

This sequence joins TRBV28 and TRBJ1-5, with D perhaps matching TRBD1 (6 bases). Germline V gene sequence: CDR1 MDHEN, CDR2 SYDVKM. The V gene lost 6 bases and the J gene lost 6 bases, with 12 bases spanning the gap. The CDR3 has 13 amino acids. CDR3 nucleotide sequence: TGTGCCAGCAGGGCCCAGGGGTCTCAGCCCCAGCATTTT. The encoded protein is CASRAQGSQPQHF.

This chain uses TRBV25-1 with TRBJ2-5; 12 positions agree with TRBD2. V lost 4 bases, J lost 4 bases, and 7 bases stayed unmatched. Germline assignment: CDR1 MGHDK and CDR2 SYGVNS. This CDR3 contains 16 residues. The CDR3 spells CASSVRLAGVGETQYF. CDR3 DNA sequence: TGTGCCAGCAGTGTCCGACTAGCGGGAGTCGGAGAGACCCAGTACTTC.

The chain recombines TRBV28 with TRBJ1-1, with D possibly matching TRBD1 (6 bases). Trimming took off 2 bases at V and 1 base at J, with 14 bases between the two ends. CDR3 length: 16 residues. CDR1 and CDR2 from the germline V gene are MDHEN and SYDVKM. The CDR3 loop reads CASSLPLQGRNTEAFF. Written as DNA, the CDR3 is TGTGCCAGCAGTTTACCTTTACAGGGAAGGAACACTGAAGCTTTCTTT.

The chain has TRBV29-1 and TRBJ1-2; D remains unclear. The CDR3 totals 11 residues. Trimming removed 4 bases at V and 6 bases at J, with 9 bases between. Germline-derived CDR1 and CDR2 are SQVTM and ANQGSEA. The CDR3 DNA follows: TGCAGCGTTGGAGGTGAAGATGGCTACACCTTC. It codes for CSVGGEDGYTF.

This sequence joins TRBV19 and TRBJ2-3; TRBD2 agrees at 7 bases. Germline CDR1 reads LNHDA; CDR2 reads SQIVND (reference sequence). The trim removed 5 bases at V and 7 bases at J, leaving 12 bases unmatched. The CDR3 loop spans 15 amino acids. This chain's CDR3 is CASSFGASGGNTQYF. The DNA of the CDR3 is TGTGCCAGTAGTTTTGGGGCTAGCGGAGGGAATACGCAGTATTTT.

The chain uses TRBV19 and TRBJ2-7, with D perhaps matching TRBD1 (5 bases). Between the trimmed V and J ends, which lost 3 bases and 9 bases, there was a span of 21 bases. Germline CDR1 reads LNHDA; CDR2 reads SQIVND (reference sequence). The CDR3 runs to 15 residues. The chain's CDR3 is CASSIGHDRVSGQYF. As DNA, the CDR3 is TGTGCCAGTAGTATCGGACACGACCGCGTTTCAGGGCAGTACTTC.

The CDR3 bases are TGTGCCAGCAGTTTTTCCGGCACAGATACGCAGTATTTT. It specifies CASSFSGTDTQYF. The chain recombines TRBV27 with TRBJ2-3; D call uncertain. The germline V gene encodes CDR1 MNHEY and CDR2 SMNVEV (reference sequence). Trimming pared 3 bases from V and 1 base from J, leaving 5 bases between. This CDR3 is 13 amino acids long.

The chain uses TRBV11-2 and TRBJ2-3; D might be TRBD2 (6 bases). This CDR3 has 14 amino acids. The germline V and J ends were trimmed by 5 bases and 2 bases, with 11 bases remaining between them. The V gene's germline CDR1 is SGHAT and CDR2 FQNNGV. CDR3 residues: CASSQGLHTDTQYF. CDR3 bases: TGTGCCAGCAGCCAGGGACTCCACACAGATACGCAGTATTTT.

CDR3 region: CSAGGTMVEQYF. The CDR3 nucleotides read TGCAGCGCTGGAGGGACGATGGTAGAGCAGTACTTC. The chain has TRBV29-1 and TRBJ2-7; the D gene is possibly TRBD2 (6 bases). Germline V lookup: CDR1 SQVTM, CDR2 ANQGSEA. The CDR3 is made up of 12 amino acids. Trimming stripped 7 bases from V and 7 bases from J, with 17 bases between.

J is TRBJ2-1 and V is TRBV11-2, with 11 bases aligning to TRBD2. The J segment lost 5 bases and the V segment lost 6 bases, leaving 12 bases of the junction unmatched. The CDR3 has 17 amino acids. The germline V gene encodes CDR1 SGHAT and CDR2 FQNNGV. CDR3 region: CASSQLRGLAENNEQFF. In nucleotides, the CDR3 is TGTGCCAGCAGTCAGTTGAGGGGACTAGCGGAGAACAATGAGCAGTTCTTC.

The chain couples TRBV4-1 to TRBJ2-3, with TRBD2 identical over 9 bases. Germline values: CDR1 MGHRA, CDR2 YSYEKL. The CDR3 has 15 residues. V shed 2 bases, J shed 5 bases, and the junction held 5 bases outside the gene matches. Here the CDR3 DNA reads TGCGCCAGCAGCCAAAGGACTAGCGACGTAGATACGCAGTATTTT. This codes for CASSQRTSDVDTQYF.

This chain joins TRBV11-2 and TRBJ1-5; a possible D gene is TRBD1 (5 bases). Germline V gene lookup returns CDR1 SGHAT and CDR2 FQNNGV. This CDR3 spans 15 amino acids. Trimming left V 5 bases short and J 6 bases short, with 17 bases between. The CDR3 sequence is CASSRSSQAGQPQHF. CDR3 sequence (DNA): TGTGCCAGCAGCCGAAGTTCACAGGCCGGTCAGCCCCAGCATTTT.

The gene calls are TRBV6-1 and TRBJ1-5; D may be TRBD1 (5 bases). Looked up from germline, CDR1 is MNHNS and CDR2 is SASEGT. This CDR3 has 13 amino acids. The V gene lost 2 bases and the J gene lost 7 bases, with 9 bases spanning the gap. The CDR3 nucleotides are TGTGCCAGCAGTGAACACGGGGGGCAGCCCCAGCATTTT. Translation gives CASSEHGGQPQHF.

The chain uses TRBV19 and TRBJ1-5; D uncertain. The CDR3 is 13 residues long. The germline V and J ends were trimmed by 3 bases and 9 bases, with 12 bases remaining between them. From germline, CDR1 is LNHDA and CDR2 SQIVND (reference sequence). CDR3 DNA sequence: TGTGCCAGTAGTATTGCATATCTGAGGCCCCAGCATTTT. Its protein product is CASSIAYLRPQHF. The full variable domain, completed using reference TRBV19 and TRBJ1-5, is DGGITQSPKYLFRKEGQNVTLSCEQNLNHDAMYWYRQDPGQGLRLIYYSQIVNDFQKGDIAEGYSVSREKKESFPLTVTSAQKNPTAFYLCASSIAYLRPQHFGDGTRLSIL.

The chain combines TRBV28 with TRBJ1-1, with TRBD1 as a possible D gene (6 bases). With 3 bases removed from V and 0 bases from J, the gap between germline ends came to 17 bases. CDR3 length equals 17 residues. Per germline, CDR1 MDHEN and CDR2 SYDVKM. The CDR3 protein is CASSFRRGNALNTEAFF. The CDR3 nucleotides are TGTGCCAGCAGTTTTCGCAGGGGAAATGCTTTGAACACTGAAGCTTTCTTT.

The chain joins TRBV28 to TRBJ1-2, with TRBD1 matching over 9 bases. Germline V gene sequence: CDR1 MDHEN, CDR2 SYDVKM. With V trimmed by 4 bases and J by 5 bases, 14 bases remained unmatched. This CDR3 contains 17 residues. CDR3 loop: CASSSSSSGQGLYGYTF. The DNA for the CDR3 is TGTGCCAGCAGTTCAAGCTCCTCGGGACAGGGTCTGTATGGCTACACCTTC.

The chain recombines TRBV4-3 with TRBJ2-6; 12 nucleotides match TRBD2. The CDR3 extends over 19 amino acids. V dropped 2 bases and J dropped 0; count of bases not matched to a gene: 5. The V gene's germline CDR1 is LGHNA and CDR2 YSLEER. CDR3 DNA sequence: TGCGCCAGCAGCCAACTAGCGGGAGGGCCTGTCTCTGGGGCCAACGTCCTGACTTTC. This gives the protein CASSQLAGGPVSGANVLTF.

This chain connects TRBV2 to TRBJ2-7; 8 bases are shared with TRBD2. CDR1 SNHLY and CDR2 FYNNEI come from the germline V gene. CDR3 length: 15 residues. V dropped 7 bases and J dropped 4; count of bases not matched to a gene: 12. DNA for the CDR3: TGTGCCAGCACCCCGATAGCGGGGATAGGGTACGAGCAGTACTTC. Protein product: CASTPIAGIGYEQYF.

The gene calls are TRBV7-2 and TRBJ2-7, with 16 bases matching TRBD2. CDR3 length: 18 residues. V lost 3 bases, J lost 1 base, and 6 bases stayed unmatched. Per germline, CDR1 SGHTA and CDR2 FQGNSA. CDR3 sequence: CASSFPGLAGGPSYEQYF. Here the CDR3 DNA reads TGTGCCAGCAGCTTCCCGGGACTAGCGGGAGGGCCGTCCTACGAGCAGTACTTC.